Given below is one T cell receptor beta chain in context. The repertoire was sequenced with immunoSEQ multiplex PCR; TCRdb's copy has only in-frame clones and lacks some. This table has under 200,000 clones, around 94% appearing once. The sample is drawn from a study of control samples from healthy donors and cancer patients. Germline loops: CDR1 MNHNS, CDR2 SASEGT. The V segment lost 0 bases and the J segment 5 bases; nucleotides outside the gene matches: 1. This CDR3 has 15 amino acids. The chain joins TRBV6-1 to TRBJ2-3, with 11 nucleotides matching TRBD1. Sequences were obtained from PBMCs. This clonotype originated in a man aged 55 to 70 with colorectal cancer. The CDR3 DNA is TGTGCCAGCAGTGAAGCGGGGACAGGGGGAGATACGCAGTATTTT. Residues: CASSEAGTGGDTQYF.